These 18 T cell receptor beta chains were sequenced from one sample in a study of blood T cell repertoires in COVID-19. TCRdb's copy holds only in-frame clones and misses some; the assay was immunoSEQ multiplex PCR. The sample shows tens of thousands of clones, 80% to 90% of them seen only once. Sequenced material: peripheral blood. The receptors come from a human donor in a cohort sampled during active COVID-19.

The DNA for the CDR3 is TGTGCCAGCAGCGTGCTATCGACTAGCAATGAGCAGTTCTTC. Amino acids: CASSVLSTSNEQFF. The rearrangement uses TRBV9 and TRBJ2-1, with D possibly TRBD2 on 6 matching bases. V dropped 2 bases and J dropped 6 bases, with 12 bases sitting between them. The CDR3 spans 14 residues. Germline V gene data show CDR1 as SGDLS and CDR2 as YYNGEE.

This chain links TRBV11-2 with TRBJ1-6, with no clear D. Germline V gives CDR1 SGHAT, CDR2 FQNNGV. This CDR3 is 17 amino acids long. V was cut by 0 bases and J by 2 bases, with 11 bases left in between. The CDR3 sequence is CASSLDTGFTYNSPLHF. The DNA of the CDR3 is TGTGCCAGCAGCTTAGATACGGGTTTCACCTATAATTCACCCCTCCACTTT.

The chain recombines TRBV23-1 with TRBJ1-5; possibly TRBD1 for D (5 bases). TRBV23-1 is reported as an ORF; its role is uncertain. There are 17 residues in the CDR3. The V gene lost 2 bases and the J gene lost 3 bases, with 17 bases spanning the gap. In DNA form, the CDR3 reads TGCGCCAGCAGTCAACCTTCAGAGGACATCATCAATCAGCCCCAGCATTTT. Amino acids: CASSQPSEDIINQPQHF.

The chain carries TRBV7-9 and TRBJ2-7; 12 positions match TRBD2. In germline, CDR1 is SEHNR, CDR2 FQNEAQ (reference sequence). This CDR3 has 16 amino acids. J lost 3 bases, V lost 5 bases, and 8 bases had no gene match. The CDR3 DNA sequence: TGTGCCAGCAGCCACAAACTAGCGGGAGGCCGCTACGAGCAGTACTTC. Translated: CASSHKLAGGRYEQYF.

This chain connects TRBV27 to TRBJ2-7; 8 nucleotides align to TRBD1. V shed 1 base, J shed 1 base, and the junction held 12 bases outside the gene matches. The CDR3 is 18 amino acids. The germline V gene has CDR1 MNHEY and CDR2 SMNVEV (reference sequence). The chain's CDR3 is CASSLLVGTGGGSYEQYF. CDR3 nucleotide sequence: TGTGCCAGCAGTTTATTAGTAGGGACAGGAGGTGGGTCCTACGAGCAGTACTTC.

This chain links TRBV27 with TRBJ2-7; D might be TRBD1 (6 bases). Germline V gene sequence: CDR1 MNHEY, CDR2 SMNVEV (reference sequence). This CDR3 is built from 14 residues. Trimming took 6 bases from V and 5 from J, leaving 17 bases between them. The CDR3 region has the DNA TGTGCCAGCAGACCGACAGGTGCACGACACGAGCAGTACTTC. Encoded protein: CASRPTGARHEQYF.

The chain joins TRBV16 to TRBJ2-3; 12 bases fit TRBD2. The CDR3 is 18 residues long. V dropped 5 bases and J dropped 1; count of bases not matched to a gene: 10. Germline-derived CDR1 and CDR2 are KGHSY and FQNENV. CDR3 protein: CASSADATSGRGTDTQYF. CDR3 DNA: TGTGCCAGCAGCGCGGATGCGACTAGCGGGAGAGGCACAGATACGCAGTATTTT.

This chain links TRBV29-1 with TRBJ2-7; 8 bases match TRBD1. This CDR3 comprises 14 residues. The V gene's germline CDR1 is SQVTM and CDR2 ANQGSEA. V was pared by 2 bases and J by 2 bases, with 5 bases of the junction left unmatched. CDR3 residues: CSVETGGSPYEQYF. The CDR3 coding sequence is TGCAGCGTTGAAACAGGGGGTTCCCCCTACGAGCAGTACTTC.

The V gene is TRBV9, the J gene TRBJ1-3; tentative D call: TRBD1 (5 bases). The V gene lost 0 bases and the J gene lost 0 bases, with 13 bases spanning the gap. There are 17 residues in the CDR3. Germline CDR1 reads SGDLS; CDR2 reads YYNGEE. The CDR3 protein is CASSVGQGPFSGNTIYF. The CDR3, as DNA: TGTGCCAGCAGCGTAGGCCAGGGCCCCTTCTCTGGAAACACCATATATTTT.

The rearrangement uses TRBV4-2 and TRBJ1-2; 9 bases agree with TRBD1. This CDR3 spans 16 amino acids. CDR1 and CDR2 (germline): LGHNA, YNFKEQ. V was clipped by 5 bases and J by 6 bases; unmatched bases: 13. CDR3 bases: TGTGCCAGCAGCGATAGGTTGACAGGGGGTTTTGATGGCTACACCTTC. Protein product: CASSDRLTGGFDGYTF.

The CDR3 DNA sequence: TGCGCCAGCAGCCAAGATTGGACTAGCGGAACTAGCACAGATACGCAGTATTTT. This gives the protein CASSQDWTSGTSTDTQYF. The chain employs TRBV4-1 and TRBJ2-3; 10 positions match TRBD2. V lost 0 bases and J lost 0; bases outside the gene matches: 6. This CDR3 is 18 amino acids long. Germline-derived CDR1 and CDR2 are MGHRA and YSYEKL.

As DNA, the CDR3 is TGTGCCAGCAGCTTAGATCGGTCCGGTACGCAGTATTTT. This sequence encodes CASSLDRSGTQYF. This chain connects TRBV7-2 to TRBJ2-3; no reliable D call. The germline CDR1 and CDR2 sequences are SGHTA and FQGNSA. The CDR3 is 13 amino acids. V was trimmed by 1 base and J by 8 bases, leaving 10 bases between them.

The CDR3 DNA reads as TGTGCCAGCAGCCAATGGGGAGGCGGGGAGCTGTTTTTT. Translated, it gives CASSQWGGGELFF. V usage is TRBV3-1 (or the pseudogene TRBV3-2) and J usage is TRBJ2-2, with TRBD2 as a possible D gene (6 bases). V gave up 2 bases and J gave up 7 bases, with 8 bases separating them. From germline, CDR1 is LGHDT and CDR2 YNNKEL (reference sequence). The CDR3 is 13 residues long.

This clone was found once. The chain carries TRBV7-8 and TRBJ2-6; 10 nucleotides line up with TRBD1. The CDR3 extends over 17 amino acids. J was trimmed by 2 bases and V by 5 bases; bases with no gene match: 6. The V gene's germline CDR1 is SGHVS and CDR2 FQNEAQ. In DNA form, the CDR3 reads TGTGCCAGCAGCGCACGGGACAGGGGAGCTGGGGCCAACGTCCTGACTTTC. Amino acid sequence: CASSARDRGAGANVLTF.

A few counts support this clone. The chain links TRBV7-3 to TRBJ2-7, with D maybe TRBD1 (7 bases). The V end lost 5 bases, the J end lost 4 bases, and 15 bases lay between the germline ends. The CDR3 loop spans 14 amino acids. Germline assignment: CDR1 SGHTA and CDR2 FQGTGA. CDR3 nucleotides: TGTGCCAGCAGCCCTCAGGGGGGACGGTACGAGCAGTACTTC. It translates to CASSPQGGRYEQYF.

The chain couples TRBV3-1 (or the pseudogene TRBV3-2) to TRBJ2-1, with TRBD2 identical over 11 bases. The germline gives CDR1 LGHDT, CDR2 YNNKEL (reference sequence). V shed 3 bases, J shed 8 bases, and the junction held 6 bases outside the gene matches. The CDR3 sequence is 15 residues long. This chain's CDR3 is CASSQLLAGGDEQFF. The CDR3 DNA follows: TGTGCCAGCAGCCAGCTCCTAGCGGGGGGTGATGAGCAGTTCTTC.

V is TRBV7-2 and J is TRBJ1-1, with 10 bases identical to TRBD1. Losses at the gene ends were 3 bases for V and 5 bases for J; bases not matched to a gene: 3. CDR1 is SGHTA and CDR2 is FQGNSA in the germline V gene. The length of the CDR3 is 14 residues. The CDR3 nucleotides read TGTGCCAGCAGCTTGAAGGGACAGGGGACTGAAGCTTTCTTT. It codes for CASSLKGQGTEAFF.

The chain employs TRBV7-8 and TRBJ2-2, with TRBD2 matching over 10 bases. Germline V CDR1 and CDR2: SGHVS, FQNEAQ. After removal of 1 base from V and 2 bases from J, the junction contained 7 bases not matched to a gene. The CDR3 has 18 amino acids. This chain's CDR3 is CASSLGPGLASNTGELFF. CDR3 sequence (DNA): TGTGCCAGCAGCTTAGGGCCGGGACTAGCGAGTAACACCGGGGAGCTGTTTTTT.